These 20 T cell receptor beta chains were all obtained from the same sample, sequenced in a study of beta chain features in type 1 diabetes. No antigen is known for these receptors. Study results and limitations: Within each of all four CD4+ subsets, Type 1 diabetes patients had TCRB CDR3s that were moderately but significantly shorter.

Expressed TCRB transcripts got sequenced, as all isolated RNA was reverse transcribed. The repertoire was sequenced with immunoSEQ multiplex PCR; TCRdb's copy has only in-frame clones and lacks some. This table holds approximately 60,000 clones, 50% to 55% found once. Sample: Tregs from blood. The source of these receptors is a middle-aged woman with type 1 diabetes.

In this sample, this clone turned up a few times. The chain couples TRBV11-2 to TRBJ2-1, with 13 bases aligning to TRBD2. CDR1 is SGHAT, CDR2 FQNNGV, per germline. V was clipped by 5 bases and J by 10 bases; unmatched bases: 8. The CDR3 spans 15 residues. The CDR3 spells CASSAQLAGGGEQFF. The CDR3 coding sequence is TGTGCCAGCAGCGCGCAACTAGCGGGAGGGGGGGAGCAGTTCTTC.

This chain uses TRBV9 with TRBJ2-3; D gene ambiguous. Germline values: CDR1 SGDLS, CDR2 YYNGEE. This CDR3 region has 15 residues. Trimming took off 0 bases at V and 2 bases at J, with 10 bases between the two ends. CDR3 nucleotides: TGTGCCAGCAGCGTAGGAGGTTTCTACACAGATACGCAGTATTTT. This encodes CASSVGGFYTDTQYF.

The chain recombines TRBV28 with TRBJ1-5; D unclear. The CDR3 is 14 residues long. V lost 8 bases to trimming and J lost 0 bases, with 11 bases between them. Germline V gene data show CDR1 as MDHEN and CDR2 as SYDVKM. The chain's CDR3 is CASGEGYSNQPQHF. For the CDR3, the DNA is TGTGCCAGCGGGGAGGGTTATAGCAATCAGCCCCAGCATTTT.

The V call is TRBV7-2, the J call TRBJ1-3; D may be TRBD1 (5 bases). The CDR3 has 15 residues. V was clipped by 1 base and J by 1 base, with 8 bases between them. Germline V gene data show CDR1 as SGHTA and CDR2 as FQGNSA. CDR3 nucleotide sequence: TGTGCCAGCAGCTTAGGGGGCATATCTGGAAACACCATATATTTT. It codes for CASSLGGISGNTIYF.

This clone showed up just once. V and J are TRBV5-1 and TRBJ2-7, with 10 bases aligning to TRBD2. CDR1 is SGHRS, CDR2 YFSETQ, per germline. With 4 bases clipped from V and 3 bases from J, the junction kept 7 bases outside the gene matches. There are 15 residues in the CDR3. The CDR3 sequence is CASSPGTSVLYEQYF. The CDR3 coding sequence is TGCGCCAGCAGCCCCGGGACTAGCGTTCTCTACGAGCAGTACTTC.

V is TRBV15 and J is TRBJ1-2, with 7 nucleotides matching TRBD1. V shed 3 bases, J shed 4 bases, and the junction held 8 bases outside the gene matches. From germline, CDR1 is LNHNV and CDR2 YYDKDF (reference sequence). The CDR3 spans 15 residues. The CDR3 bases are TGTGCCACCAGCAGCGGACAGGAAGACTTCTATGGCTACACCTTC. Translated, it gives CATSSGQEDFYGYTF.

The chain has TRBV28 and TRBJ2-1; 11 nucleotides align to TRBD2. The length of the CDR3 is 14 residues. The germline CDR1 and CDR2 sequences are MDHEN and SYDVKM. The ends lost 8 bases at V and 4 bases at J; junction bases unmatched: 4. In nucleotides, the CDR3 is TGTGCCAGCGGGAGACTAGCGGGGTACAATGAGCAGTTCTTC. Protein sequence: CASGRLAGYNEQFF.

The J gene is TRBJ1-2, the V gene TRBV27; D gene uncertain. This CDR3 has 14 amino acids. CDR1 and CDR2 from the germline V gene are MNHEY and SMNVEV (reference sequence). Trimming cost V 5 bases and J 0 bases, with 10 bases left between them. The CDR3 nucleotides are TGTGCCAGCAGTACCGTGGGAGCTAACTATGGCTACACCTTC. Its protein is CASSTVGANYGYTF.

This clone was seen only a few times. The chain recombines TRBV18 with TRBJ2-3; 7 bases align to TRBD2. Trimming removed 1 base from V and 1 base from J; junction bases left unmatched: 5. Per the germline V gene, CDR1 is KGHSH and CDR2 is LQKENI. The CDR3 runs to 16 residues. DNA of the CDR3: TGTGCCAGCTCACCACTGGCTAGCGGAGGCACAGATACGCAGTATTTT. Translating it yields CASSPLASGGTDTQYF.

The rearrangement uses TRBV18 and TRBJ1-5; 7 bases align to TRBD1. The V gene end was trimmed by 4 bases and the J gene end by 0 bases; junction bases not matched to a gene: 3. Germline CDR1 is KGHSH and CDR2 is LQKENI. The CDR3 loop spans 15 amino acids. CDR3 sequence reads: CASSRQGYSNQPQHF. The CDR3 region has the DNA TGTGCCAGCTCACGACAGGGTTATAGCAATCAGCCCCAGCATTTT.

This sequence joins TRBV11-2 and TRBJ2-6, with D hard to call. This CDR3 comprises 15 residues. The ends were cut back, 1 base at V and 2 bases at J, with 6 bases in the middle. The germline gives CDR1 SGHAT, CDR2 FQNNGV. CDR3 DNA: TGTGCCAGCAGCTTAGGATCTACTGGGGCCAACGTCCTGACTTTC. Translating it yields CASSLGSTGANVLTF.

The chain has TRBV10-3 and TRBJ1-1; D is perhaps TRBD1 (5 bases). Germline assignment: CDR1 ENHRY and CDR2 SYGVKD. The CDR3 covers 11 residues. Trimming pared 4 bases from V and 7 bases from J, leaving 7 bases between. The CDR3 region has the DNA TGTGCCATCAGTGCAGGGATTGAAGCTTTCTTT. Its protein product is CAISAGIEAFF.

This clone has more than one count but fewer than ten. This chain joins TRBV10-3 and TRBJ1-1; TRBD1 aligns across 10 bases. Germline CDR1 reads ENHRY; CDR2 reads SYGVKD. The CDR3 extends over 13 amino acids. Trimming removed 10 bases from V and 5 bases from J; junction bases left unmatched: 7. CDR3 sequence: CATRDRGPTEAFF. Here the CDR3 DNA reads TGTGCCACCCGGGACAGGGGCCCGACTGAAGCTTTCTTT.

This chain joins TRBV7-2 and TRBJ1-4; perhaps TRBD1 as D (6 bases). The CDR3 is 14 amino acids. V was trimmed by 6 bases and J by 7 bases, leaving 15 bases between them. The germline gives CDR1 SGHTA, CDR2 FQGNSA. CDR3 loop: CASRPGAGVEKLFF. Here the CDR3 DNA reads TGTGCCAGCAGACCCGGGGCAGGGGTTGAAAAACTGTTTTTT.

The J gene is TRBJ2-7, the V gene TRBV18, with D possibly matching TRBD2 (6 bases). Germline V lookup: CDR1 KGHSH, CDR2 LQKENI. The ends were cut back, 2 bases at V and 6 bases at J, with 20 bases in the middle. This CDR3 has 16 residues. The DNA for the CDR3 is TGTGCCAGCTCACCAGTTTCAGGCAGTGGGGGAGGCGAGCAGTACTTC. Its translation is CASSPVSGSGGGEQYF.

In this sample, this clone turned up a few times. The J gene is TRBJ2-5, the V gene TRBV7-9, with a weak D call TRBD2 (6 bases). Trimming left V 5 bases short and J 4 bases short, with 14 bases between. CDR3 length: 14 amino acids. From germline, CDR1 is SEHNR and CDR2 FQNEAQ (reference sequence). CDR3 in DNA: TGTGCCAGCAGCCTCACAGCGGGTGCAGAGACCCAGTACTTC. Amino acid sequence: CASSLTAGAETQYF.

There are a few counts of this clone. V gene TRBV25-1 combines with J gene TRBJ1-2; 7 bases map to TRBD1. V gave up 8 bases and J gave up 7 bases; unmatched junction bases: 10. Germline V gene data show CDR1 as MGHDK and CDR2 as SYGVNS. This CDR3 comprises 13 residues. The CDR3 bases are TGTGCCAGCTCCGCTTGGACAGGATTTGGCTACACCTTC. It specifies CASSAWTGFGYTF.

CDR3 DNA: TGTGCCAGCAGCTTAATTAGGGGCTCTAGGGAAATAGGCTACCGGGAGCTGTTTTTT. It specifies CASSLIRGSREIGYRELFF. The gene calls are TRBV7-2 and TRBJ2-2; D is perhaps TRBD1 (5 bases). The CDR3 sequence is 19 residues long. From germline, CDR1 is SGHTA and CDR2 FQGNSA. The germline V and J ends were trimmed by 2 bases and 9 bases, with 28 bases remaining between them.

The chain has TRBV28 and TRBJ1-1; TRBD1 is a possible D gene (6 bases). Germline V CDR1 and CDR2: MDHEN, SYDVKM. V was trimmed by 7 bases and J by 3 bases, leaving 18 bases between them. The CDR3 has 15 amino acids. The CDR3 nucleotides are TGTGCCAGCAAGGGGGGGGCCTGGGGGGACACTGAAGCTTTCTTT. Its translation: CASKGGAWGDTEAFF. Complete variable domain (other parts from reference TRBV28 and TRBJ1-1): DVKVTQSSRYLVKRTGEKVFLECVQDMDHENMFWYRQDPGLGLRLIYFSYDVKMKEKGDIPEGYSVSREKKERFSLILESASTNQTSMYLCASKGGAWGDTEAFFGQGTRLTVV.

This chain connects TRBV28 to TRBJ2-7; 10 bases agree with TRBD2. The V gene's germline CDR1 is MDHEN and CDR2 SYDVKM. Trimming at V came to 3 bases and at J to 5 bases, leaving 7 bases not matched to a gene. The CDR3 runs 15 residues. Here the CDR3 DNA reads TGTGCCAGCAGTTTTGCTAGCGGGAGTGATCACGAGCAGTACTTC. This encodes CASSFASGSDHEQYF.